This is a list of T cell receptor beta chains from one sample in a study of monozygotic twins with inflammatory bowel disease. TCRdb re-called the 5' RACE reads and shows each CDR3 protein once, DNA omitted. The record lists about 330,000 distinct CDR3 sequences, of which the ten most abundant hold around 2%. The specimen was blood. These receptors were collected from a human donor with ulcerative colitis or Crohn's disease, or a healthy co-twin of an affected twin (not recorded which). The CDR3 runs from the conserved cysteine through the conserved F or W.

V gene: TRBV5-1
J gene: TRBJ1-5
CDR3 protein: CASSLEGYGNQPQHF

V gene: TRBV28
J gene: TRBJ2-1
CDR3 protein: CASRSSLSSNEQFF

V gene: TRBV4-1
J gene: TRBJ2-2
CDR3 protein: CASSPLKSGDTGELFF

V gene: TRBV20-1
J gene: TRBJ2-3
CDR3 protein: CSARLLDTQYF

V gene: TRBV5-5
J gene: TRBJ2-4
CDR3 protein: CASSFGLNIAKNIQYF

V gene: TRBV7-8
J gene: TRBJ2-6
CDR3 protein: CASSLVGWDRVSGANVLTF

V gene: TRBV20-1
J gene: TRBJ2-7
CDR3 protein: CSVRGAYEQYF

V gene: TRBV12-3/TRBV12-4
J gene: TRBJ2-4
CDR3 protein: CASSQGSLAKNIQYF

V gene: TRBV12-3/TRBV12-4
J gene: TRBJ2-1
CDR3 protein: CASSRTGGENEQFF

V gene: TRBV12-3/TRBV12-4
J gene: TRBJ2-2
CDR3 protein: CASTIASRLGELFF

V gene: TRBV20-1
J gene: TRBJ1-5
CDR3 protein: CSANRGGSAQPQHF

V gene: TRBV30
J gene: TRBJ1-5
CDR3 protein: CALGQGNQPQHF

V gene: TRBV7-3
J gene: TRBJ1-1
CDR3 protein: CASSLGVGEAFF

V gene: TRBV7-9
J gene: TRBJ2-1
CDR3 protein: CASSSGQGPSYNEQFF

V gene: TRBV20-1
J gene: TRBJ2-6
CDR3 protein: CSARGASGANVLTF

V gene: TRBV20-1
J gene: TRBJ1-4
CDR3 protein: CSTVTGDAEKLFF

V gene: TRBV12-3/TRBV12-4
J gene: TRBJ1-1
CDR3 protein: CASSSGHTEAFF